A single sample gave rise to the 19 T cell receptor beta chains below, sequenced in a study of Graves' ophthalmopathy and Graves' hyperthyroidism. Amplification of TCR beta CDR3 regions used RNA transcripts. An opening RT-PCR round employed HTBI primers and preceded a second-round multiplex PCR. TCRdb ran MiXCR on the multiplex PCR reads and lists one entry per CDR3 protein. This sample has 660,000 or so distinct CDR3 sequences, with about two fifths found just once. The sequencing input was peripheral blood. The receptors were gathered from an adult man with Graves' ophthalmopathy.

The chain recombines TRBV7-9 with TRBJ1-4; TRBD1 matches 8 bases. The CDR3 length is 15 residues. CDR1 SEHNR and CDR2 FQNEAQ come from the germline V gene (reference sequence). With 9 bases clipped from V and 5 bases from J, the junction kept 11 bases outside the gene matches. CDR3 region: CASGSGQGKNEKLFF. Written as DNA, the CDR3 is TGTGCCAGTGGCTCTGGACAGGGCAAAAATGAAAAACTGTTTTTT.

This clonotype appeared many times. The chain joins TRBV6-1 to TRBJ2-7; D is unclear. V lost 3 bases, J lost 13 bases, and 10 bases lay in between. CDR1 is MNHNS and CDR2 is SASEGT in the germline V gene. The CDR3 length is 10 residues. The CDR3 DNA reads as TGTGCCAGCAGTGAGGGCCGACTCTACTTC. It codes for CASSEGRLYF.

The rearrangement uses TRBV20-1 and TRBJ2-2; 10 positions agree with TRBD2. Germline lookup yields CDR1 DFQATT and CDR2 SNEGSKA (reference sequence). With V trimmed by 6 bases and J by 0 bases, 13 bases remained unmatched. This CDR3 region has 18 residues. The CDR3: CSASPAELAGPNTGELFF. CDR3 DNA sequence: TGCAGTGCCAGCCCGGCCGAACTAGCGGGGCCGAACACCGGGGAGCTGTTTTTT.

The chain uses TRBV15 and TRBJ1-4; 9 bases fit TRBD1. Germline CDR1 is LNHNV and CDR2 is YYDKDF (reference sequence). The CDR3 is 17 residues long. The J segment lost 11 bases and the V segment lost 3 bases, leaving 16 bases of the junction unmatched. CDR3: CATSSLGQGGPSEKLFF. Here the CDR3 DNA reads TGTGCCACCAGCAGCTTGGGACAGGGAGGGCCTTCAGAGAAACTGTTTTTT.

Only a few counts were recorded for this clonotype. V is TRBV20-1 and J is TRBJ2-7, with D possibly matching TRBD2 (6 bases). The V and J ends lost 4 bases and 9 bases respectively, with 19 bases between them. Germline V gives CDR1 DFQATT, CDR2 SNEGSKA (reference sequence). This CDR3 has 13 amino acids. The CDR3 reads CSATGTGIIGQYF. The DNA for the CDR3 is TGCAGTGCTACCGGGACTGGGATTATCGGGCAGTACTTC.

Only a few counts were recorded for this clonotype. The chain recombines TRBV20-1 with TRBJ2-7; possible D gene TRBD2, 6 bases. Germline V gene sequence: CDR1 DFQATT, CDR2 SNEGSKA (reference sequence). This CDR3 has 13 residues. V was pared by 1 base and J by 7 bases, with 14 bases between. As DNA, the CDR3 is TGCAGTGCTAGAGGGAGCGGGTCTGAGGAGCAGTACTTC. Translation gives CSARGSGSEEQYF.

This clonotype was seen ten or more times. The chain carries TRBV7-8 and TRBJ2-5, with D possibly called TRBD1 or TRBD2 (5 bases each). Germline lookup yields CDR1 SGHVS and CDR2 FQNEAQ. This CDR3 has 11 residues. V was cut by 4 bases and J by 5 bases, with 5 bases left in between. In nucleotides, the CDR3 is TGTGCCAGCAGCTGGGGGGAGACCCAGTACTTC. It codes for CASSWGETQYF.

In its sample, this clonotype was seen many times. The rearrangement uses TRBV5-8 and TRBJ1-1, with D unresolved. Per germline, CDR1 SGHTS and CDR2 YDEGEE. V shed 4 bases and J shed 5 bases, with 15 bases lying between them. The CDR3 extends over 14 amino acids. CDR3 in amino acids: CASSPMGLGTEAFF. The CDR3 DNA reads TGTGCCAGCAGCCCGATGGGGTTAGGGACTGAAGCTTTCTTT. The whole variable domain, filled in from reference TRBV5-8 and TRBJ1-1, reads EAGVTQSPTHLIKTRGQQATLRCSPISGHTSVYWYQQALGLGLQFLLWYDEGEERNRGNFPPRFSGRQFPNYSSELNVNALELEDSALYLCASSPMGLGTEAFFGQGTRLTVV.

This clonotype was found many times. V is TRBV11-2 and J is TRBJ1-1; D ambiguous. Per germline, CDR1 SGHAT and CDR2 FQNNGV. Trimming cost V 0 bases and J 7 bases, with 15 bases left between them. The CDR3 runs to 15 residues. The CDR3 is CASSLDLRGSNEAFF. CDR3 nucleotide sequence: TGTGCCAGCAGCTTAGATCTACGGGGTTCCAATGAAGCTTTCTTT. The full variable domain, its missing parts supplied by reference TRBV11-2 and TRBJ1-1, is EAGVAQSPRYKIIEKRQSVAFWCNPISGHATLYWYQQILGQGPKLLIQFQNNGVVDDSQLPKDRFSAERLKGVDSTLKIQPAKLEDSAVYLCASSLDLRGSNEAFFGQGTRLTVV.

This rearrangement joins TRBV19 to TRBJ1-3; 7 bases are shared with TRBD1. The junction had 14 bases not matched to a gene; V was cut back by 6 bases and J by 0 bases. The CDR3 spans 18 residues. Germline V CDR1 and CDR2: LNHDA, SQIVND (reference sequence). Here the CDR3 DNA reads TGTGCCAGTAGATCATTTAAGAGCGGACAGGCCTCTGGAAACACCATATATTTT. This translates into CASRSFKSGQASGNTIYF.

This clonotype has at least ten counts. The V and J genes are TRBV12-3 or TRBV12-4 and TRBJ1-3; 7 bases match TRBD1. This CDR3 has 14 amino acids. J lost 2 bases, V lost 6 bases, and 4 bases had no gene match. CDR3 bases: TGTGCCAGCAGCTTACAGGGGACTGGAAACACCATATATTTT. It yields the protein CASSLQGTGNTIYF.

The DNA of the CDR3 is TGTGCCAGCAGCTTAGCGGTCTCCACGTACTTC. Its translation: CASSLAVSTYF. The gene calls are TRBV7-2 and TRBJ2-5; D remains unclear. The CDR3 runs 11 residues. Trimming took 0 bases from V and 13 from J, leaving 9 bases between them. From germline, CDR1 is SGHTA and CDR2 FQGNSA.

The chain has TRBV24-1 and TRBJ2-1; 11 bases map to TRBD2. The V gene's germline CDR1 is KGHDR and CDR2 SFDVKD. The CDR3 contains 18 residues. J gave up 2 bases and V 5 bases, and 10 bases lay outside the gene matches. The CDR3 region has the DNA TGTGCCACCAGTGGCGGACAAGGGACTAGCGGAACCTACAATGAGCAGTTCTTC. This gives the protein CATSGGQGTSGTYNEQFF.

This clonotype appeared once. The CDR3 DNA reads TGTGCCATCAGTGGGACAGCCTCTGGCGAGCAGTACTTC. The encoded protein is CAISGTASGEQYF. This chain connects TRBV10-3 to TRBJ2-7, with TRBD1 as a possible D gene (6 bases). CDR1 and CDR2 from the germline V gene are ENHRY and SYGVKD. The CDR3 loop spans 13 amino acids. V lost 4 bases to trimming and J lost 6 bases, with 13 bases between them.

This clonotype showed up just a few times. The rearrangement joins TRBV5-1 to TRBJ2-7; 7 nucleotides agree with TRBD2. The junction had 8 bases not matched to a gene; V was cut back by 1 base and J by 7 bases. The V gene's germline CDR1 is SGHRS and CDR2 YFSETQ. The CDR3 totals 14 residues. The CDR3 sequence: CASSLSAGWDEQYF. CDR3 nucleotide sequence: TGCGCCAGCAGCTTGTCAGCGGGATGGGATGAGCAGTACTTC.

CDR3 sequence: CSVERGGANVLTF. In nucleotides, the CDR3 is TGCAGCGTTGAGAGAGGGGGGGCCAACGTCCTGACTTTC. The rearrangement uses TRBV29-1 and TRBJ2-6; tentative D call: TRBD2 (5 bases). The CDR3 is made up of 13 amino acids. Germline V CDR1 and CDR2: SQVTM, ANQGSEA. The germline V and J ends were trimmed by 3 bases and 4 bases, with 7 bases remaining between them.

This clonotype showed up many times. The chain uses TRBV5-8 and TRBJ1-6, with 7 bases aligning to TRBD1. V shed 1 base, J shed 5 bases, and the junction held 3 bases outside the gene matches. The germline V gene encodes CDR1 SGHTS and CDR2 YDEGEE. CDR3 length equals 15 residues. The CDR3 DNA is TGTGCCAGCAGCTTGCCGGGACAGAATAATTCACCCCTCCACTTT. This sequence encodes CASSLPGQNNSPLHF.

The CDR3 here is CATSDFGRAMDTQYF. The CDR3 coding sequence is TGTGCCACCAGTGATTTCGGGAGGGCTATGGATACGCAGTATTTT. The V gene is TRBV24-1, the J gene TRBJ2-3; 8 bases are shared with TRBD2. V lost 1 base and J lost 6; bases outside the gene matches: 5. Germline V gives CDR1 KGHDR, CDR2 SFDVKD. The CDR3 length is 15 residues.

The chain's CDR3 is CASSASDVGRDSPLHF. In DNA, the CDR3 is TGTGCCAGCAGTGCTAGCGACGTCGGGAGAGATTCACCCCTCCACTTT. The V gene is TRBV25-1, the J gene TRBJ1-6, with D unresolved. V was trimmed by 4 bases and J by 8 bases, leaving 18 bases between them. Germline V gives CDR1 MGHDK, CDR2 SYGVNS. This CDR3 contains 16 residues.